This is a list of T cell receptor beta chains from one sample in a study of cytomegalovirus exposure and HLA in healthy donors. Sequencing was performed with immunoSEQ multiplex PCR; in TCRdb, only in-frame clones are kept and a portion is missing. The sample carries 150,000 or so clones, 74% recorded once. Sequencing used PBMCs. These TCRs come from a male donor in good health and CMV-seronegative. CDR3s include the opening cysteine and the closing phenylalanine or tryptophan. The D gene is left open where the match is weak.

TRBV7-8	TRBJ1-5	.	16	CASSPGRVPGNQPQHF
TRBV19	TRBJ2-7	TRBD2	14	CASSTLAGSYEQYF
TRBV5-1	TRBJ2-1	.	16	CASSPGVGTLPHEQFF
TRBV2	TRBJ1-2	TRBD1	14	CASSEARQGYGYTF
TRBV29-1	TRBJ2-1	TRBD2	17	CSVESSGGPFLYNEQFF
TRBV7-7	TRBJ2-5	TRBD1	16	CASSLVWTGGQETQYF
TRBV28	TRBJ1-6	.	12	CASSFPNSPLHF
TRBV18	TRBJ1-5	TRBD1	16	CASSPADRGGGQPQHF
TRBV4-1	TRBJ2-1	TRBD2	19	CASSQAVEERGVSYNEQFF
TRBV7-3	TRBJ1-1	TRBD1	13	CASRQGENTEAFF
TRBV5-8	TRBJ1-5	TRBD1	15	CASSLEGGRNQPQHF
TRBV7-2	TRBJ2-1	.	18	CASSFRRPGRSSYNEQFF
TRBV4-3	TRBJ1-1	.	15	CASSHSRGGNTEAFF
TRBV5-1	TRBJ1-1	.	16	CASSLDGGGMNTEAFF